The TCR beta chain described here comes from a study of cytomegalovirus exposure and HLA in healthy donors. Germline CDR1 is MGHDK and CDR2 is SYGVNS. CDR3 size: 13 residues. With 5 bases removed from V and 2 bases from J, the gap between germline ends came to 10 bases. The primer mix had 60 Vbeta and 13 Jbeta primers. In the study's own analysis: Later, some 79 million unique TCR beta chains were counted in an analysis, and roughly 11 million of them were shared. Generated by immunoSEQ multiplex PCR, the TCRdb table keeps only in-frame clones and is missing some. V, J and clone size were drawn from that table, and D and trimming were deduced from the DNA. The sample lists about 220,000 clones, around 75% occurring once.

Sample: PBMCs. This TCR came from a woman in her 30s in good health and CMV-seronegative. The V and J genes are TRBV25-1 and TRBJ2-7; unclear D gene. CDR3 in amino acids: CASSLLAAYEQYF. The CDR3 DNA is TGTGCCAGCAGTCTCCTGGCCGCCTACGAGCAGTACTTC.